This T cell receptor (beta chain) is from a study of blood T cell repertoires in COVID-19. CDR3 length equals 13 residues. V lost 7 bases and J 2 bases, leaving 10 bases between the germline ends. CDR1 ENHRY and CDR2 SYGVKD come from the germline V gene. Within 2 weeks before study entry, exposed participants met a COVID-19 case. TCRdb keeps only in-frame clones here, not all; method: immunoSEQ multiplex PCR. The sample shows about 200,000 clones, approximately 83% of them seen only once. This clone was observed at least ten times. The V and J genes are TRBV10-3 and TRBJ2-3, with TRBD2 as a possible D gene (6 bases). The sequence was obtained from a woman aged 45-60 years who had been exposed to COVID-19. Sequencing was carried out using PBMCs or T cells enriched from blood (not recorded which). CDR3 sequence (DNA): TGTGCCATCAAGGGCGGGGTCACAGATACGCAGTATTTT. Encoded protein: CAIKGGVTDTQYF.